This entry lists 3 T cell receptor beta chains sequenced from one sample in a study of T-cell memory formation after mild COVID-19. TCRdb reprocessed the 5' RACE reads via MiXCR and lists one record per CDR3 protein. The sample records some 490,000 distinct CDR3 sequences, around a sixth being singletons. The sequencing input was PBMCs or a T cell subset sorted from them (not recorded which). The source is an adult woman who had mild COVID-19 (a few samples of this study predate the infection). Cell type and time point are not known.

This chain uses TRBV25-1 with TRBJ1-4, with a possible D match to TRBD1 (6 bases). In germline, CDR1 is MGHDK, CDR2 SYGVNS. The CDR3 runs 15 residues. With 8 bases removed from V and 7 bases from J, the gap between germline ends came to 20 bases. The CDR3 is CASGVVGQRGEKLFF. CDR3 nucleotide sequence: TGTGCCAGCGGAGTGGTGGGACAAAGGGGTGAAAAACTGTTTTTT.

This clonotype has only a few counts. V gene TRBV6-4 combines with J gene TRBJ1-5; no firm D call. Germline CDR1 MRHNA, CDR2 SNTAGT. Between the trimmed V and J ends, which lost 0 bases and 0 bases, there was a span of 6 bases. This CDR3 region has 15 residues. DNA of the CDR3: TGTGCCAGCAGTGACTCCGCAGGTAGCAATCAGCCCCAGCATTTT. Translating gives CASSDSAGSNQPQHF.

This clonotype was detected many times. The CDR3, as DNA: TGCAGTGCCACAGGGTATAAGGACGAGCAGTACTTC. Translation: CSATGYKDEQYF. The chain recombines TRBV20-1 with TRBJ2-7, with a weak D call TRBD1 (6 bases). Trimming took off 6 bases at V and 5 bases at J, with 14 bases between the two ends. This CDR3 region has 12 residues. Germline CDR1 and CDR2: DFQATT and SNEGSKA (reference sequence).